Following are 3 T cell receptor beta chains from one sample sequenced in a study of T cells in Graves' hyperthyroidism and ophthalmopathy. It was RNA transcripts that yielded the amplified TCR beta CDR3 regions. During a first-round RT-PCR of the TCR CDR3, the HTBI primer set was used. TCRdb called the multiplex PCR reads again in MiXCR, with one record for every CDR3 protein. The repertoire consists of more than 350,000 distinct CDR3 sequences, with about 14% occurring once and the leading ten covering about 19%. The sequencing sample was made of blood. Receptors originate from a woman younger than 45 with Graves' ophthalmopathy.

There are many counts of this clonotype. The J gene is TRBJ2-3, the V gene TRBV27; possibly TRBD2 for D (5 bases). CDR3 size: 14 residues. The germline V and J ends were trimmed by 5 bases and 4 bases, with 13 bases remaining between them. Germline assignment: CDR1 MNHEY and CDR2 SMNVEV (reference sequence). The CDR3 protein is CASSNRMDSDTQYF. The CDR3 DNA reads TGTGCCAGCAGTAACCGGATGGACTCAGATACGCAGTATTTT.

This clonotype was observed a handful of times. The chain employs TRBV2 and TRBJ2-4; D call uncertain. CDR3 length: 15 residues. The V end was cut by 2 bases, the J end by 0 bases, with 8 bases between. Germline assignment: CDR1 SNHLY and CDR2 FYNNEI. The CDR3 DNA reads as TGTGCCAGCAGTGAAAGTACTGTAGCCAAAAACATTCAGTACTTC. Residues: CASSESTVAKNIQYF.

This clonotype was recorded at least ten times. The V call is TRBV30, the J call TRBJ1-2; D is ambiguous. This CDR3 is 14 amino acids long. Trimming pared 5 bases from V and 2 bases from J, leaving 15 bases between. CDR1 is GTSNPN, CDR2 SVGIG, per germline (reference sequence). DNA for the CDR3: TGTGCCTGGGAATTTCTCAGGCGAAACTATGGCTACACCTTC. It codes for CAWEFLRRNYGYTF.